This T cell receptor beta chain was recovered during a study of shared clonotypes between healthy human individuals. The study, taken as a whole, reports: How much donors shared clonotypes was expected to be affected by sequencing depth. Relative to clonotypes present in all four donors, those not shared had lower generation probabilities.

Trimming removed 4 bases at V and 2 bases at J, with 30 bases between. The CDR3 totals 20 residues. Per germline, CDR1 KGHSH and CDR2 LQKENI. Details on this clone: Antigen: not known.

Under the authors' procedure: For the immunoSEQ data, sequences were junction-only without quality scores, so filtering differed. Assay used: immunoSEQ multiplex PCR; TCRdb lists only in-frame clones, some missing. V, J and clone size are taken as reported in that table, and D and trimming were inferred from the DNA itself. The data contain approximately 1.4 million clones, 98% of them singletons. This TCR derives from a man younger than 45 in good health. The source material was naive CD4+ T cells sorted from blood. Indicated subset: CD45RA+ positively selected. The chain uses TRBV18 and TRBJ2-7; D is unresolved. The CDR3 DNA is TGTGCCAGCTCACTAAGTACGGGCCACACGAGAGGATTGCCCCCCTACGAGCAGTACTTC. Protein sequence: CASSLSTGHTRGLPPYEQYF.